What follows is one T cell receptor (beta chain) and its context. Its antigen remains unidentified. This sample stems from a study of regulatory T cells in long-lasting Graves disease. Study-level points and caveats: Persistent Graves' patients showed less TCR diversity than newly diagnosed ones. Gene preferences differed: TRBV28, TRBJ1-2, TRBJ2-5 in persistent cases.

V lost 8 bases and J 4 bases, leaving 11 bases between the germline ends. Germline V gene data show CDR1 as MNHNS and CDR2 as SASEGT. The CDR3 is 12 residues long. Arm-PCR of CDR3 regions with iRepertoire HTBI primers generated TCR beta libraries. TCRdb used MiXCR to reprocess the multiplex PCR reads, holding one entry per CDR3 protein. This sample has under 700,000 distinct CDR3 sequences, with roughly a sixth found just once. The time point is: newly diagnosed GD, antithyroid drugs for less than 3 months. Extracted RNA from PBMCs served as the source of the TCR library. These same records also appear under a second study, on T cells in Graves' hyperthyroidism and ophthalmopathy. That paper adds: Lactation, pregnancy, other autoimmune disease or uncontrolled infection excluded patients.

The chain joins TRBV6-1 to TRBJ1-2; no firm D call. The source was peripheral blood mononuclear cells (PBMCs), collected at new diagnosis, from a patient treated with antithyroid drugs. The receptor was isolated from a woman between 40 and 65 years old with Graves disease. The CDR3 loop is CASLAQSYGYTF. In DNA, the CDR3 is TGTGCCAGCTTGGCACAGTCCTATGGCTACACCTTC.